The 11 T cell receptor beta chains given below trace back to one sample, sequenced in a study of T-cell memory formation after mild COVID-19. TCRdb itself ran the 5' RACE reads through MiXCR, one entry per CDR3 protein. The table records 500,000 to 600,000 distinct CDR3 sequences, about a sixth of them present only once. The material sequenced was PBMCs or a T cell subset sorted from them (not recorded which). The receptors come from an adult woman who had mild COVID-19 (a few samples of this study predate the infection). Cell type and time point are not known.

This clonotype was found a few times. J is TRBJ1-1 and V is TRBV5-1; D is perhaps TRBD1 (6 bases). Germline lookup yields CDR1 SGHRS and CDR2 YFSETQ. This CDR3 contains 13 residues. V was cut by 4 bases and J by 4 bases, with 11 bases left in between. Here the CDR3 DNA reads TGCGCCAGCAGCCAGGGGTGGGTCACTGAAGCTTTCTTT. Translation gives CASSQGWVTEAFF.

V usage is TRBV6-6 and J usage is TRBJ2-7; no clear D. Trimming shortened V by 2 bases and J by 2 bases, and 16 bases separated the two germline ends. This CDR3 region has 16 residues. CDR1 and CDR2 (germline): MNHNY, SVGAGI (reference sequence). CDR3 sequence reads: CASSYRQEVPTYEQYF. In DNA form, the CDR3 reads TGTGCCAGCAGTTACCGCCAGGAAGTACCCACCTACGAGCAGTACTTC.

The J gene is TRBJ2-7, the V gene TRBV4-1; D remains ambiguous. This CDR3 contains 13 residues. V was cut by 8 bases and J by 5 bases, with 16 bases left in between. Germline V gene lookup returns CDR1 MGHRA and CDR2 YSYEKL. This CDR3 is CASQGITPDEQYF. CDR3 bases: TGCGCCAGCCAAGGGATTACCCCGGACGAGCAGTACTTC.

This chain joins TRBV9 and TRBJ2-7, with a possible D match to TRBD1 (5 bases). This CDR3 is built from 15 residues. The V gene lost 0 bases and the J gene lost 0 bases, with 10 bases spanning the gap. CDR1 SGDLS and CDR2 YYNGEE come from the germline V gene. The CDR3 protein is CASSVAAGPSYEQYF. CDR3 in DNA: TGTGCCAGCAGCGTAGCGGCAGGGCCCTCCTACGAGCAGTACTTC.

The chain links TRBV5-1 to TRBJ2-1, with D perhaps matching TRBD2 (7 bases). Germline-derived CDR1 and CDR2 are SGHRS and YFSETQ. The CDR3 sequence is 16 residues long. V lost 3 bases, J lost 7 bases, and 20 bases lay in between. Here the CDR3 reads CASSSGHGGGANEQFF. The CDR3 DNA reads TGCGCCAGCAGCTCGGGGCATGGGGGGGGCGCGAATGAGCAGTTCTTC.

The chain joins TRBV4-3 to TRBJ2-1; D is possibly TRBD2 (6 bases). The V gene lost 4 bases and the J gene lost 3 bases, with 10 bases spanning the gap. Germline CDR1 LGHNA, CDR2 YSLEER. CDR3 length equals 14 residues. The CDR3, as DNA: TGCGCCAGCAGCCGGACTATCATCTACAATGAGCAGTTCTTC. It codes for CASSRTIIYNEQFF.

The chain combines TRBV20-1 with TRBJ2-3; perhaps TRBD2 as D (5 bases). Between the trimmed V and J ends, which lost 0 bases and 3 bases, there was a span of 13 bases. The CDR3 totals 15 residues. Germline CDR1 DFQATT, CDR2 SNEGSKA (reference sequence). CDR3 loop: CSARDEGAITDTQYF. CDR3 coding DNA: TGCAGTGCTAGAGACGAGGGAGCGATAACAGATACGCAGTATTTT.

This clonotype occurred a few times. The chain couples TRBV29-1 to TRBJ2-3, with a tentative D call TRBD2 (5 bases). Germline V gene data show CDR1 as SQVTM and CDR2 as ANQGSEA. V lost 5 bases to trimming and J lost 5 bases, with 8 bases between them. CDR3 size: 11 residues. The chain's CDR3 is CSVPGKDTQYF. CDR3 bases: TGCAGCGTTCCGGGGAAAGATACGCAGTATTTT.

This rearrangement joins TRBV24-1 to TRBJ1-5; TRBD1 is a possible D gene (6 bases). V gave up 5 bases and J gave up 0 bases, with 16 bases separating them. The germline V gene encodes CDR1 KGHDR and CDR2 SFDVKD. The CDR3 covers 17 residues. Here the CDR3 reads CATSAEDSLYSNQPQHF. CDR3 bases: TGTGCCACCAGTGCTGAGGACAGCCTCTATAGCAATCAGCCCCAGCATTTT.

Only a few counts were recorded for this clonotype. DNA for the CDR3: TGCAGTGCTCGGGACGCTAACAGCAACATTTACAATGAGCAGTTCTTC. Translation gives CSARDANSNIYNEQFF. This chain uses TRBV20-1 with TRBJ2-1; D is possibly TRBD1 or TRBD2 (5 bases each). Looked up from germline, CDR1 is DFQATT and CDR2 is SNEGSKA (reference sequence). V lost 5 bases and J 4 bases, leaving 21 bases between the germline ends. The CDR3 runs to 16 residues.

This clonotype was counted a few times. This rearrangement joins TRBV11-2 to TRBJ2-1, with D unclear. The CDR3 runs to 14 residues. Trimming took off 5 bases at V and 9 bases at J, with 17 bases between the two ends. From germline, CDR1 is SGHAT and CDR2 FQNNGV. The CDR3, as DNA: TGTGCCAGCAGCCTGGGCCTTAGTGGGGTTGAGCAGTTCTTC. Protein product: CASSLGLSGVEQFF. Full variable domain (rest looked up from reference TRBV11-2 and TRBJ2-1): EAGVAQSPRYKIIEKRQSVAFWCNPISGHATLYWYQQILGQGPKLLIQFQNNGVVDDSQLPKDRFSAERLKGVDSTLKIQPAKLEDSAVYLCASSLGLSGVEQFFGPGTRLTVL.